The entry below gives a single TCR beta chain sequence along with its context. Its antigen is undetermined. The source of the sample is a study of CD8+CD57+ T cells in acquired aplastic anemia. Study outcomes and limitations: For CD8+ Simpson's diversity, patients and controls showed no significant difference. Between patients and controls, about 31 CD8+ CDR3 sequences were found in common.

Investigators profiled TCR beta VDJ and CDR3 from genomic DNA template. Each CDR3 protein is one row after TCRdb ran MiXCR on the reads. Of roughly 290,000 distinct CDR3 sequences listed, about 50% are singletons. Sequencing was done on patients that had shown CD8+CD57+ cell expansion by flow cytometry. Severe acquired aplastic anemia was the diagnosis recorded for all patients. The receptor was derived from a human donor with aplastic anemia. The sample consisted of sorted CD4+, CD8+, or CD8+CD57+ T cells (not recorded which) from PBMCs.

The CDR3 region has the DNA TGTGCCAGTAGTATTATGGAGGGATCCCACGAGCAGTACTTC. Translation: CASSIMEGSHEQYF. V is TRBV19 and J is TRBJ2-7; D possibly corresponds to TRBD2 (6 bases). The germline gives CDR1 LNHDA, CDR2 SQIVND (reference sequence). The CDR3 is made up of 14 amino acids. Trimming took off 3 bases at V and 5 bases at J, with 14 bases between the two ends.